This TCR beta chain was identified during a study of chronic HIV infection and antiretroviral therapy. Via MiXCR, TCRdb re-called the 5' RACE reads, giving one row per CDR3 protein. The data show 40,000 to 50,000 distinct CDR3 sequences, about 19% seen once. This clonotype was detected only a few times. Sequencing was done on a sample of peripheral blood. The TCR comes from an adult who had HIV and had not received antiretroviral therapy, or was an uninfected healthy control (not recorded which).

The CDR3 reads CASSGDNGREQYF. The DNA for the CDR3 is TGTGCCAGCAGTGGGGACAACGGGCGCGAGCAGTACTTC. The genes are TRBV28 and TRBJ2-7, with TRBD1 as a possible D gene (6 bases). The CDR3 extends over 13 amino acids. CDR1 is MDHEN and CDR2 is SYDVKM in the germline V gene. V gave up 5 bases and J gave up 6 bases, with 14 bases separating them.